Given below is one T cell receptor beta chain in context. TCRdb keeps only in-frame clones here, not all; method: immunoSEQ multiplex PCR. This table holds 380,000 or so clones, 88% found once. This study enrolled people aged roughly 18 to 90 from about two dozen US geographic areas. These data come from a study of blood T cell repertoires in COVID-19. The CDR3 totals 12 residues. V dropped 4 bases and J dropped 4 bases, with 6 bases sitting between them. Germline assignment: CDR1 SGHDT and CDR2 YYEEEE. Specimen: PBMCs or T cells enriched from blood (not recorded which). The sequence was collected from a woman aged 40 to 50 with acute COVID-19. V and J are TRBV5-6 and TRBJ1-5; D remains ambiguous. The CDR3: CASSDGNQPQHF. In nucleotides, the CDR3 is TGTGCCAGCAGCGACGGGAATCAGCCCCAGCATTTT.